These T cell receptor beta chains were read from a single sample in a study of T cell changes during pregnancy in multiple sclerosis. Sequenced by immunoSEQ multiplex PCR; TCRdb stores in-frame clones only, minus some. The sample carries some 29,000 clones, approximately 86% recorded once. Specimen: CD8+ T cells from peripheral blood mononuclear cells, collected before pregnancy. The receptors come from a female donor with multiple sclerosis, enrolled in a pregnancy study. CDR3s include the opening cysteine and the closing phenylalanine or tryptophan. A D gene is named only where the DNA matches it firmly. Expanded clones get a size class; other rows say once, few or many, or leave the size out.

medium-sized,TRBD2,TRBJ2-5,TRBV6-1,TGTGCCAGCAGTGATTTCGCGGGGGGAGAAGAGACCCAGTACTTC,CASSDFAGGEETQYF
NA,TRBD1,TRBJ2-7,TRBV27,TGTGCCAGCAGTGCCGGGACAGGGGGTTGGAATGAGCAGTACTTC,CASSAGTGGWNEQYF
NA,NA,TRBJ2-7,TRBV7-8,TGTGCCAGCGAGGGACTCGAGGTCCACGAGCAGTACTTC,CASEGLEVHEQYF
NA,TRBD1,TRBJ2-1,TRBV19,TGTGCCAGTAGTTCGGGACAGCTAGACAATGAGCAGTTCTTC,CASSSGQLDNEQFF
NA,TRBD2,TRBJ2-7,TRBV4-3,TGCGCCAGCAGCTGGACTAGCGGGGCCCCTGTTTACGAGCAGTACTTC,CASSWTSGAPVYEQYF
NA,TRBD2,TRBJ2-1,TRBV11-2,TGTGCCAGCAGCTCTATCTTAGCGGGAGCTCGCAATGAGCAGTTCTTC,CASSSILAGARNEQFF
NA,NA,TRBJ1-6,TRBV4-2,TGTGCCAGCAGCTCCTTCGGAGAGGGAAGGGCACCCCTCCACTTT,CASSSFGEGRAPLHF
NA,TRBD2,TRBJ2-2,TRBV7-8,TGTGCCAGCAGCTTAGTAGGGACTAGCGGTCGTCTGGGTCCCGGGGAGCTGTTTTTT,CASSLVGTSGRLGPGELFF
NA,TRBD1,TRBJ2-7,TRBV6-5,TGTGCCAGCAGTTACTCAAGGGACAGGGGGACCTACGAGCAGTACTTC,CASSYSRDRGTYEQYF
NA,NA,TRBJ2-1,TRBV2,TGTGCCAGCAGGCGTGATGGCGGGAACAACAATGAGCAGTTCTTC,CASRRDGGNNNEQFF
once,NA,TRBJ2-2,TRBV19,TGTGCCAGTAGTACTTACGACACCAACACCGGGGAGCTGTTTTTT,CASSTYDTNTGELFF
once,TRBD2,TRBJ2-2,TRBV5-1,TGCGCCAGCAGCTCACTCACTAGCGGGGGCACCGGGGAGCTGTTTTTT,CASSSLTSGGTGELFF
NA,NA,TRBJ2-7,TRBV13,TGTGCCAGCAGCTTAGGCATGGACTTCCACTACGAGCAGTACTTC,CASSLGMDFHYEQYF
NA,TRBD2,TRBJ2-1,TRBV4-2,TGTGCCAGCAGCCAACCCACACTAGCGGGAAAAGAGCAGTTCTTC,CASSQPTLAGKEQFF
once,NA,TRBJ2-7,TRBV4-3,TGCGCCAGCAGCCAAGACCAGGGCCACGAGCAGTACTTC,CASSQDQGHEQYF
NA,NA,TRBJ2-7,TRBV6-5,TGTGCCAGCACTCCCGGGGTAGGCTCCTACGAGCAGTACTTC,CASTPGVGSYEQYF
NA,TRBD1,TRBJ2-2,TRBV4-1,TGCGCCAGCAGCCTTGGACAGGACCACACCGGGGAGCTGTTTTTT,CASSLGQDHTGELFF
NA,NA,TRBJ2-7,TRBV27,TGTGCCAGCAGCCTGGGGGCGGGAGAAATAACCTACGAGCAGTACTTC,CASSLGAGEITYEQYF
NA,TRBD1,TRBJ1-5,TRBV27,TGTGCCAGCAGCCTAGGACAGGGGGCGGATCAGCCCCAGCATTTT,CASSLGQGADQPQHF
NA,TRBD2,TRBJ2-7,TRBV5-6,TGTGCCAGCAGCTCGTCACAGGGACTAGGGTTCGCCGAGCAGTACTTC,CASSSSQGLGFAEQYF
NA,TRBD2,TRBJ2-1,TRBV6-4,TGTGCCAGCAGTGAGACTAGCGGGACCTACAATGAGCAGTTCTTC,CASSETSGTYNEQFF
NA,NA,TRBJ2-6,TRBV12-1,TGTGCCAGCAGCCTCCGGGACAGCTTACCTGGGGCCAACGTCCTGACTTTC,CASSLRDSLPGANVLTF
NA,NA,TRBJ1-1,TRBV30,TGTGCCTGCGAAGGTCTTTGGGCAGGGTGGGTCGCTTTCTTT,CACEGLWAGWVAFF
once,TRBD1,TRBJ2-7,TRBV7-9,TGTGCCAGCAGCCGGACTTCGCCAGGGGGCTACGAGCAGTACTTC,CASSRTSPGGYEQYF
NA,TRBD1,TRBJ1-1,TRBV30,TGTGCCTGGAGGACAGGGTTGAACACTGAAGCTTTCTTT,CAWRTGLNTEAFF
NA,TRBD1,TRBJ2-1,TRBV29-1,TGCAGCGCAACCCCAGGTGAGGGGACAGCCTTCGGCGATGAGCAGTTCTTC,CSATPGEGTAFGDEQFF
NA,NA,TRBJ1-2,TRBV6-5,TGTGCCAGCAGTTACTTGGGACCGGGGGGCTATGGCTACACCTTC,CASSYLGPGGYGYTF
NA,TRBD2,TRBJ2-2,TRBV4-2,TGTGCCAGCAGCCAAAAACTAGCGGGGGCTTACACCGGGGAGCTGTTTTTT,CASSQKLAGAYTGELFF
NA,TRBD2,TRBJ2-4,TRBV5-6,TGTGCCAGCAGCTTGTATCCAGCGGGATACAACATTCAGTACTTC,CASSLYPAGYNIQYF
NA,NA,TRBJ1-6,TRBV27,TGTGCCAGCAGTACCCAGGGTCTTAATTCACCCCTCCACTTT,CASSTQGLNSPLHF
few,NA,TRBJ2-3,TRBV1,TGCACCAGCAGCCAAGACGAGGGTAATGGCGGGGGGACCACAGATACGCAGTATTTT,CTSSQDEGNGGGTTDTQYF
NA,NA,TRBJ2-5,TRBV4-3,TGCGCCAGCAGCCAAGATACCGCACGAGGAGGAGAGACCCAGTACTTC,CASSQDTARGGETQYF
NA,TRBD2,TRBJ2-1,TRBV28,TGTGCCAGCAGCATGGGACTAGCGGGAGGGCCCCCCAGTGTCTTC,CASSMGLAGGPPSVF
NA,TRBD1,TRBJ1-2,TRBV4-3,TGCGCCAGCAGCCAATTTCTACAGGGGGCGGGGTATGGCTACACCTTC,CASSQFLQGAGYGYTF
NA,NA,TRBJ2-7,TRBV28,TGTGCCAGCAGTCCACAGGGAATATTCGACTACGAGCAGTACTTC,CASSPQGIFDYEQYF